This TCR beta chain was recovered during a study of cytomegalovirus exposure and HLA in healthy donors. The CDR3 covers 16 residues. CDR1 is SGHNT, CDR2 YYREEE, per germline (reference sequence). V was clipped by 5 bases and J by 5 bases; unmatched bases: 12. PCR used 60 Vbeta primers and 13 Jbeta primers. Clones were read by immunoSEQ multiplex PCR, and TCRdb kept only the in-frame ones, dropping some. The sample records over 80,000 clones, 65% to 75% being singletons. This clone was counted only a few times. The chain employs TRBV5-4 and TRBJ2-1, with 8 bases matching TRBD2. The sample taken for sequencing was PBMCs. This clonotype was obtained from a female donor in good health and CMV-seropositive. For the CDR3, the DNA is TGTGCCAGCAGGCCCCCCGGGCGGGGGGCAAACAATGAGCAGTTCTTC. It yields the protein CASRPPGRGANNEQFF. Filled out from reference TRBV5-4 and TRBJ2-1, the complete variable domain reads ETGVTQSPTHLIKTRGQQVTLRCSSQSGHNTVSWYQQALGQGPQFIFQYYREEENGRGNFPPRFSGLQFPNYSSELNVNALELDDSALYLCASRPPGRGANNEQFFGPGTRLTVL.